Following are 17 T cell receptor beta chains from one sample sequenced in a study of cytomegalovirus exposure and HLA in healthy donors. The study ran its PCR with 60 Vbeta and 13 Jbeta primers. Sequencing was performed with immunoSEQ multiplex PCR; in TCRdb, only in-frame clones are kept and a portion is missing. The sample comprises roughly 120,000 clones, around 82% of which are singletons, and more than 3% rests with the top ten. Specimen: PBMCs. Every receptor here comes from a man aged 35 to 55 in good health and CMV-seronegative.

The rearrangement links TRBV27 to TRBJ1-5; TRBD1 matches 11 bases. The CDR3 is 14 amino acids. The J segment lost 9 bases and the V segment lost 6 bases, leaving 7 bases of the junction unmatched. Germline V CDR1 and CDR2: MNHEY, SMNVEV (reference sequence). CDR3 loop: CASRSGQGAGPQHF. In DNA form, the CDR3 reads TGTGCCAGCAGATCAGGACAGGGGGCAGGGCCCCAGCATTTT.

V is TRBV4-3 and J is TRBJ2-3; 16 bases map to TRBD2. Germline V gives CDR1 LGHNA, CDR2 YSLEER. The ends lost 3 bases at V and 0 bases at J; junction bases unmatched: 12. CDR3 size: 21 residues. This CDR3 is CASSQDRGLAGGPSSTDTQYF. As DNA, the CDR3 is TGCGCCAGCAGCCAGGACCGGGGACTAGCGGGGGGGCCGTCAAGCACAGATACGCAGTATTTT.

The table lists this clone with a count of one. The genes are TRBV6-1 and TRBJ1-1, with TRBD1 matching over 7 bases. There are 14 residues in the CDR3. The trim removed 6 bases at V and 2 bases at J, leaving 6 bases unmatched. The V gene's germline CDR1 is MNHNS and CDR2 SASEGT. CDR3 coding DNA: TGTGCCAGCAGAGGTACAGGGGCTAACACTGAAGCTTTCTTT. Amino acid sequence: CASRGTGANTEAFF.

This clone occurred a few times. The chain carries TRBV5-5 and TRBJ2-7, with D perhaps TRBD1 (6 bases). Germline CDR1 and CDR2: SGHKS and YYEKEE (reference sequence). Trimming removed 4 bases from V and 8 bases from J, with 13 bases in between. There are 12 residues in the CDR3. The CDR3 sequence: CASSRDNDKQYF. In DNA, the CDR3 is TGTGCCAGCAGCCGGGACAATGACAAGCAGTACTTC.

V is TRBV5-1 and J is TRBJ2-7, with D perhaps matching TRBD2 (5 bases). V was cut by 5 bases and J by 6 bases, with 18 bases left in between. Per germline, CDR1 SGHRS and CDR2 YFSETQ. CDR3 length: 14 residues. CDR3 nucleotide sequence: TGCGCCAGCAGTCTTCGTAGCGAGGGTGCCGAGCAGTACTTC. This encodes CASSLRSEGAEQYF.

The J gene is TRBJ2-7, the V gene TRBV6-1; TRBD1 matches 7 bases. Trimming took 8 bases from V and 7 from J; bases not matched to a gene: 11. The CDR3 has 13 amino acids. The germline V gene encodes CDR1 MNHNS and CDR2 SASEGT. This CDR3 is CASSRTGPLEQYF. The CDR3 DNA follows: TGTGCCAGCTCCCGGACAGGCCCCCTGGAGCAGTACTTC.

The chain has TRBV5-1 and TRBJ2-1; TRBD1 matches at 9 bases. Germline-derived CDR1 and CDR2 are SGHRS and YFSETQ. The junction had 7 bases not matched to a gene; V was cut back by 3 bases and J by 3 bases. This CDR3 has 16 residues. DNA of the CDR3: TGCGCCAGCAGCTCCGGGTCGGGACAGGGCTACAATGAGCAGTTCTTC. Its translation: CASSSGSGQGYNEQFF. Supplemented by reference TRBV5-1 and TRBJ2-1, the full variable domain reads KAGVTQTPRYLIKTRGQQVTLSCSPISGHRSVSWYQQTPGQGLQFLFEYFSETQRNKGNFPGRFSGRQFSNSRSEMNVSTLELGDSALYLCASSSGSGQGYNEQFFGPGTRLTVL.

This rearrangement joins TRBV2 to TRBJ1-1, with D possibly matching TRBD1 (6 bases). Per germline, CDR1 SNHLY and CDR2 FYNNEI. The CDR3 is made up of 17 amino acids. V lost 6 bases and J 0 bases, leaving 20 bases between the germline ends. The CDR3 bases are TGTGCCAGCAGGAAACAGGGACGGCAGACCATGAACACTGAAGCTTTCTTT. Protein: CASRKQGRQTMNTEAFF.

The chain couples TRBV5-1 to TRBJ2-3, with 7 bases that match TRBD1. V shed 4 bases and J 2 bases; nucleotides not matched to a gene: 4. CDR1 SGHRS and CDR2 YFSETQ come from the germline V gene. This CDR3 region has 14 residues. The CDR3 spells CASSPGQFTDTQYF. The CDR3 nucleotides read TGCGCCAGCAGCCCGGGACAGTTCACAGATACGCAGTATTTT.

The sample holds one count of this clone. This chain joins TRBV5-1 and TRBJ2-1, with TRBD2 identical over 7 bases. The V segment lost 3 bases and the J segment 0 bases; nucleotides outside the gene matches: 3. Germline V gene data show CDR1 as SGHRS and CDR2 as YFSETQ. The CDR3 extends over 15 amino acids. CDR3 protein: CASSWGGVSYNEQFF. CDR3 sequence (DNA): TGCGCCAGCAGCTGGGGGGGAGTCTCCTACAATGAGCAGTTCTTC.

This clone was seen only a few times. This chain connects TRBV18 to TRBJ2-7; D gene unclear. Germline lookup yields CDR1 KGHSH and CDR2 LQKENI. The CDR3 loop spans 13 amino acids. Trimming stripped 4 bases from V and 4 bases from J, with 11 bases between. CDR3 sequence: CASSLSTGYEQYF. The DNA for the CDR3 is TGTGCCAGCTCACTTAGCACGGGTTACGAGCAGTACTTC.

In its sample, this clone was seen once. This CDR3 reads CATSPGENTEAFF. Written as DNA, the CDR3 is TGTGCCACCAGTCCAGGGGAGAACACTGAAGCTTTCTTT. This chain uses TRBV15 with TRBJ1-1, with a weak D call TRBD1 (6 bases). The CDR3 sequence is 13 residues long. V was clipped by 6 bases and J by 1 base, with 9 bases between them. Germline CDR1 reads LNHNV; CDR2 reads YYDKDF (reference sequence).

The chain uses TRBV5-6 and TRBJ2-7; 9 bases fit TRBD1. CDR3 length: 14 residues. Germline-derived CDR1 and CDR2 are SGHDT and YYEEEE. With V trimmed by 3 bases and J by 3 bases, 4 bases remained unmatched. CDR3 sequence (DNA): TGTGCCAGCAGCTCGGGACAGGGTTTCTACGAGCAGTACTTC. This encodes CASSSGQGFYEQYF.

This clone was detected a few times. The chain combines TRBV25-1 with TRBJ1-4, with D unresolved. Germline V gene data show CDR1 as MGHDK and CDR2 as SYGVNS. Trimming shortened V by 3 bases and J by 4 bases, and 15 bases separated the two germline ends. The CDR3 spans 16 residues. Here the CDR3 reads CASSDGVFGDNEKLFF. For the CDR3, the DNA is TGTGCCAGCAGTGATGGAGTATTCGGGGATAATGAAAAACTGTTTTTT.

The V call is TRBV29-1, the J call TRBJ1-2, with no clear D. This CDR3 contains 12 residues. Trimming stripped 2 bases from V and 8 bases from J, with 12 bases between. Germline V lookup: CDR1 SQVTM, CDR2 ANQGSEA. The CDR3 DNA is TGCAGCGTTGAATTACCTACCTCCGGCTACACCTTC. As protein: CSVELPTSGYTF.

The chain is built from TRBV19 and TRBJ1-6, with D possibly matching TRBD1 (5 bases). The CDR3 runs 14 residues. The germline gives CDR1 LNHDA, CDR2 SQIVND (reference sequence). V lost 4 bases, J lost 9 bases, and 13 bases lay in between. The chain's CDR3 is CASSNRGEGSPLHF. Here the CDR3 DNA reads TGTGCCAGTAGTAATAGAGGGGAGGGTTCACCCCTCCACTTT.

The J gene is TRBJ2-6, the V gene TRBV7-9; unclear D gene. The germline V and J ends were trimmed by 2 bases and 3 bases, with 14 bases remaining between them. This CDR3 spans 17 amino acids. Germline-derived CDR1 and CDR2 are SEHNR and FQNEAQ (reference sequence). This CDR3 reads CASSLMAPSDGANVLTF. Written as DNA, the CDR3 is TGTGCCAGCAGCTTAATGGCCCCCAGTGATGGGGCCAACGTCCTGACTTTC.